One T cell receptor beta chain is described in this entry. Which antigen it targets is not known. Per-base quality was not reported, and no clone a single base away is much larger than it. The cohort comprised hundreds of healthy bone marrow donors. At the time of sampling, every cohort member was nominally healthy, though immune exposures that went unrecorded were likely present. The donor tested CMV seronegative and was one of the 352 seronegative cohort members. Each donor provided a peripheral blood sample, and peripheral blood mononuclear cells were used for TCR beta sequencing. Genomic DNA extraction from the blood cell samples was performed with the Qiagen DNeasy Blood Extraction Kit. V ends up 3 bases short and J 4 bases short, with an unmatched junction base count of 5. From cysteine to phenylalanine, the CDR3 is 14 amino acids long. The only DNA kept is the CDR3, 42 bases in frame from the first base. The germline V gene yields SGHTA for CDR1 and FQGNSA for CDR2.

This record comes from a study of cytomegalovirus exposure and HLA in healthy donors (dated by TCRdb to 2015 to 2018). Regarding the complete study: An earlier analysis of several hundred of the donors reported about 300 Gb of sequence data and around 120 million unique TCR beta sequences obtained from 180 million or so T cells. Donor age, sex, ethnicity and CMV serostatus were collected together with the repertoire data. High-throughput TCR immunosequencing, statistical association of individual TCRs with disease status, and machine learning were combined to predict cytomegalovirus infection status. The study aimed to test whether cataloging public T cell receptors could reveal signatures of past pathogen exposure. The number of typed donors differed by locus: about 629-630 for A, B, C, DRB1 and DQB1; roughly 510 for DQA1; around 610 for DPA1; and approximately 450 for DPB1. In the later analysis, no new phenotypic data were used to find candidate immune exposures; instead, reliance was placed on TCR beta sequences and their occurrence across donors. Of the roughly 400 genotyped donors, approximately 80% fell in the genetic ancestry cluster associated with self-reported Caucasian donors. A later analysis re-analyzed previously published TCR beta repertoires from approximately 700 donors and added high-resolution HLA genotyping to study TCR occurrence patterns. Genome-wide SNP genotypes for about 60% of the 666 donors were used in a later genetic analysis, which treated that subset as a discovery cohort. HLA typing included class I and class II loci at four-digit resolution. Every discovery cohort repertoire had been produced on one sequencing platform. The study profiled the T cell repertoires of 666 subjects by immunosequencing and related them to cytomegalovirus serostatus. A separate validation cohort of 100 to 150 different subjects was used in addition to the roughly 620-subject first cohort. An earlier analysis of about 600 of the donors used high-throughput TCR beta sequencing to judge whether each TCR beta V gene segment behaved as functional or pseudogenic. An early release covering roughly 600 HLA-typed donors comprised approximately 300 gigabases of sequencing data and around 80 million unique TCR sequences. Roughly 5 DR-DQ haplotypes were handled as single units for association and clustering, since linkage in the cohort was strong. Across 398 genotyped donors of the cohort, an average of about 240,000 unique TCR beta nucleotide sequences per donor were sequenced, and roughly a sixth of those sequences were non-productive. Here is what the overall study found, with its caveats: In vitro tests confirmed that a few of the cytomegalovirus-associated TCR beta chains recognize cytomegalovirus antigens. A further reported finding was that TCR beta sequences accurately predicted the HLA-A and HLA-B alleles for most subjects in the first cohort. In a later analysis, the rate of TCR association differed among HLA loci, with DRB1 alleles having the most associated TCRs and HLA-C alleles having the fewest. In a later analysis, some 17,000 TCR beta sequences were associated with specific HLA alleles at a false discovery rate of 0.05. A total of about 150 TCR beta chains were listed by the study as associated with cytomegalovirus. According to the authors, the approach could potentially be generalized to other disease states and immunological phenotypes. In a later analysis, several top co-occurrence clusters were reported to appear linked to parvovirus B19, influenza, CMV and Epstein-Barr virus. A later genetic analysis associated a missense DCLRE1C variant with V-gene and J-gene trimming of TCR beta chains, and an independent cohort replicated the association. For the cohort, immune exposure information was limited to CMV serostatus. HLA typing was unavailable for some donors at each locus, so association tests used only the typed subset. Linkage disequilibrium might explain the correlated functional status among segregating V segments, but an unknown experimental factor could not be excluded. Compared with the roughly 720-donor mean, donors in an Asian-associated ancestry cluster had fewer N-insertions in productive TCRs, according to a later genetic analysis. Cytomegalovirus status was reported to be diagnosed by the classifier with high specificity and sensitivity in both the original and validation cohorts. Some IMGT-functional V segments, including TRBV6-2 and TRBV6-3, could not be distinguished by the 87-base-pair reads and were therefore excluded. A cluster of highly shared sequence variants was judged likely to be a technical artifact of the sequencing pipeline. Broadly in line with IMGT annotations, most TCR beta V segments showed up in productive rearrangements about 90% or about 30% of the time in an earlier analysis of several hundred of the donors. In a later analysis, HLA-associated TCR beta chains showed more clonal expansion and lower generation probabilities than non-associated chains that were equally common. While some public TCRs were present in many individuals, most TCR sequences turned up only very rarely across donors. Some 15 rarely observed V segments, including chromosome 9 orphons, were excluded from the earlier analysis of just under 600 of the donors because counts were too low. When HLA alleles, especially DR and DQ, strongly co-occurred, TCR associations were difficult to assign to individual alleles. A later analysis found that most CMV-associated TCR beta chains appeared HLA-restricted, with HLA associations seemingly driven largely by CMV exposure. Presence/absence analyses assumed roughly uniform sequencing depth across donors, an assumption that may not hold. The cohort was sequenced for TCR beta chains only, and without alpha or paired-chain data the features that could be detected were limited.

Preparation of the library involved the immunoSEQ multiplex PCR assay. For the multiplex PCR, a mixture combining 60 forward primers for TCR Vbeta segments and 13 reverse primers for TCR Jbeta segments was used. The CDR3 region of rearranged TCR beta genes was amplified from genomic DNA with a multiplex PCR assay. On the Illumina HiSeq System, the amplified TCR beta libraries were sequenced as 87-base-pair reads. Processing in the source paper ran as follows. A later analysis counted approximately 76 million unique TCR beta chains across the 700 or so repertoires, and approximately 11 million of these chains were shared by at least two donors. Raw reads were error-corrected and collapsed into unique sequences by a nearest-neighbor algorithm in which closely related sequences were merged to remove PCR and sequencing errors. V, D and J gene segments were assigned by aligning CDR3 sequences to IMGT reference sequences. Each retained sequence needed at least a six-nucleotide match to both a V gene segment and a J gene segment. Rearrangements were called productive when the CDR3 lacked stop codons and stayed in frame with V and J; all others were non-productive. CDR3 was defined by IMGT convention, running from the second conserved V-encoded cysteine to the conserved J-encoded phenylalanine. Sequences without an unambiguous match to a single V gene segment were excluded from the earlier analysis of approximately 600 of the donors. An earlier analysis of 587 of the donors called V segments functional above 56.7% productive rearrangements and segregating when the between-donor standard deviation exceeded 5%. To diagnose cytomegalovirus status from the catalog of TCR beta chain sequences, a statistical classification framework was built. In a later analysis, TCR nucleotide sequences were compared against IMGT/GENE-DB human TR gene sequences so that V and J genes could be assigned. Using the TCRdist pipeline, a later analysis assigned CDR3 sequences along with most-parsimonious VDJ recombination scenarios. In a later analysis, each TCR beta chain was defined by its CDR3 amino acid sequence together with its V-gene family, and reads lacking a unique V-gene family were excluded. In a later analysis, 450 to 600 highly shared, low-generation-probability nucleotide sequences were removed to address suspected cross-contamination and a sequencing artifact. For each public chain, a later analysis derived a clonal expansion index from normalized ranks of inferred template counts within each repertoire. Generation probabilities in a later analysis came from a VDJ recombination model fitted to out-of-frame rearrangements, and those results were checked against IGoR. In a later analysis, TCR-TCR, TCR-HLA and TCR-CMV co-occurrence was scored with hypergeometric tests, and a repertoire-size bias correction was applied to TCR pairs. To estimate false discovery rates, a later analysis permuted the HLA or CMV assignments 20 times. In a later analysis, co-occurring TCRs were grouped with DBSCAN, and TCRdist sequence similarity was added when clustering was performed within HLA-allele-positive subsets. Repertoires with fewer than 30,000 or more than 120,000 public chains, plus five repertoires with anomalous nucleotide sharing, were excluded from co-occurrence clustering. Entries here come from immuneACCESS through TCRdb and include only in-frame sequences with V and J called. Some clones fail to appear in such tables; in the studies checked, an unresolved V gene covers under half of the shortfall, and the cause of the remainder is unknown. That table supplies the V and J calls and clone size; D and trimming were determined from the DNA. The sample yields about 200,000 clones; 82% were counted once. The ten largest clones represent 2.7% of the sample.

The clonotype comes from a middle-aged woman in good health and CMV-seronegative. Sequencing used PBMCs. Recombination linked TRBV7-2 to TRBJ1-2; the central 7 bases match TRBD1. CDR3 loop: CASSFSGGSYGYTF. The DNA reads as follows: TGTGCCAGCAGCTTCTCAGGGGGTAGCTATGGCTACACCTTC.